This T cell receptor (beta chain) was identified in a study of regulatory T cells in long-lasting Graves disease listed by TCRdb under 2021. General notes on the study: Newly diagnosed Graves' disease patients had taken antithyroid drugs for less than 3 months. Persistent Graves' disease patients were compared with newly diagnosed Graves' disease patients by peripheral blood TCR sequencing and RNA sequencing. The study was conducted in China and was registered as a clinical trial. A total of about 33 samples underwent TCR sequencing, from about 13 patients with persistent Graves' disease and some 20 patients with newly diagnosed Graves' disease. Study-wide conclusions, independent of this receptor: Preferential use of TRBV28, TRBJ1-2 and TRBJ2-5 was observed in persistent disease, whereas TRBV20-1 and TRBJ2-1 were favored in newly diagnosed disease. Sequencing and analysis were limited to the TCR beta chain. The authors noted that the small sample size was a limitation that may lower accuracy. Compared with newly diagnosed patients, patients with persistent Graves' disease had lower TCR Shannon entropy and fewer highly expanded clones, which suggests clonal expansion. Because the primary lesion, thyroid tissue, could not be accessed, the study looked at peripheral blood alone. Patients with persistent disease shared more public clonotypes (about 2,900) than newly diagnosed patients did (approximately 990).

The library was obtained by multiplex PCR. The instrument given in TCRdb is Illumina HiSeq 4000. CDR3 regions were amplified by Arm-PCR with iRepertoire HTBI primers to construct TCR beta libraries. Before sequencing, the PCR products went through gel purification. On the study's bioinformatics: Gene usage analysis of CDR3 amino acid clonotypes relied on the 55 to 80 TRBV and 15 or so TRBJ segments identified across samples. COPE and FqMerger were used to merge the filtered high-quality paired reads into contigs. Contigs were aligned with BLAST to IMGT TRBV, TRBD and TRBJ reference genes, and CDR3 was defined per IMGT. Highly expanded clones were defined as clonotypes with a frequency above 0.1%. Shannon entropy was used to measure repertoire diversity, and the Gini coefficient was used to measure V-J evenness. Public clonotypes were defined as clonotypes shared by more than one individual. The public reads were reanalyzed by TCRdb: fastp trimming at Q25, MiXCR alignment, in-frame beta chains only. Entries are consolidated by CDR3 protein sequence, retaining the most common genes and DNA. For this entry, the V and J calls and clone size follow TCRdb and not the study's own pipeline. For this sample there are fewer than 550,000 distinct CDR3 sequences; about 16% appear just once. In total, the top ten clones hold approximately 25% of the sample.

From the cysteine through the phenylalanine, the CDR3 covers 15 amino acids. Only the CDR3 part of the read is kept: 45 bases, read in frame from the first base. CDR1 and CDR2 are drawn from the germline V gene: SGHRS, YFSETQ. Germline trimming amounts to 0 bases on V and 3 bases on J, with 3 as the count of junction bases outside the gene matches. About this clonotype itself: The antigen it recognizes is unknown. No base qualities exist here, and no much larger clone lies one base off it.

This specimen's time point label, per the study, means: newly diagnosed GD, antithyroid drugs for less than 3 months. For both TCR sequencing and RNA sequencing, RNA was extracted from PBMCs in TRIzol. The diagnosis of Graves' disease was made according to American Thyroid Association guidelines. Patients for the study were recruited at an endocrinology department in Xi'an, China. Each patient gave around 9.2 milliliters of peripheral blood, collected in an EDTA anticoagulant tube. Ficoll Paque Plus density gradient separation was used to isolate PBMCs, and no additional T cell sorting was done. RNA quality was checked with an Agilent 2100 Bioanalyzer and agarose gel, and concentration with a NanoDrop 2000. Another study also made use of these data, one on T cells in Graves' hyperthyroidism and ophthalmopathy. From the second report: Stable Graves' hyperthyroidism was defined as no progression to ophthalmopathy during 18 months of follow-up. Hyperthyroidism patients were newly diagnosed, with disease duration under 2 months, and aged 18 to 65 years. Exclusion was applied to patients with uncontrolled infections, other autoimmune diseases, pregnancy or lactation. Clinical symptoms, serum thyroxine and TRAb, thyroid ultrasound, and orbital computed tomography formed the basis for the diagnoses. The first round of RT-PCR for the TCR CDR3 was performed with the HTBI primer set and the Qiagen OneStep RT-PCR kit. Most expanded thyroid clonotypes (frequency above 0.001) were also detected in blood, a finding suggesting that blood repertoires may reflect thyroid immune responses. In cross-validation, a model built on a 13 V-J signature told ophthalmopathy apart from stable hyperthyroidism with roughly 87% sensitivity and approximately 81% specificity, and in testing the same model reached 80%/75%. During validation, the model predicted progression to ophthalmopathy a median of about 5.9 months ahead of onset, with around 70% sensitivity and 72.22% specificity. TCR V-J signatures able to tell the groups apart were searched for in a discovery cohort of more than 90 patients, of whom approximately 40 had Graves' ophthalmopathy and some 60 had stable Graves' hyperthyroidism. Prospective prediction of ophthalmopathy was tested in an independent validation cohort of approximately 19 hyperthyroidism patients and 17 patients who later progressed to ophthalmopathy. For training and testing, the 100 or so patients in the discovery cohort were randomly divided in a 7:3 ratio. The study also compared thyroid tissue and blood T-cell repertoires from several Graves' hyperthyroidism patients. After blood sampling, hyperthyroidism patients were treated with methimazole at a starting dose of 30 mg daily, and ophthalmopathy patients were treated with high-dose intravenous methylprednisolone. The libraries were constructed in a second round of multiplex PCR and then size-selected and purified. Sequencing of the libraries was done on an Illumina HiSeq2000 using paired-end 100 bp reads. SOAPnuke was used to process the raw data, with reads discarded if the reads contained adapters or uncalled bases, had a mean Phred below 15, or lacked an exact constant-primer or identifier match. High-quality paired reads were merged using COPE v1.2.5, and each unique nucleotide sequence was defined as a clonotype. Clonotypes were aligned to IMGT TRBV, TRBD and TRBJ reference segments using MiTCR v1.1. Analysis was restricted to V-J combinations with a frequency above 0.0001, which covered roughly 99% of repertoires. A TCS score was defined as the ratio between F50 (clonal expansion) and ExV (chaos), using BLOSUM62-based TCRdist between CDR3 peptides within each V-J. Welch's t-statistics and random forest reduced around 520 V-J features to 13, which were used in a naive Bayes classifier (R e1071). No statistical method was used to set the sample size in advance, and investigators knew the group allocation. TCR Vbeta CDR3 sequencing of some 140 peripheral blood samples (roughly 43 ophthalmopathy, roughly 72 hyperthyroidism and roughly 17 progressor patients) is reported in the paper.

This specimen consisted of peripheral blood mononuclear cells (PBMCs), obtained at new diagnosis, from a patient treated with antithyroid drugs. The rearranged chain carries TRBV5-1 and TRBJ1-3; the junction holds 7 bases that match TRBD1. This receptor was identified in a woman aged 40-60 years with Graves disease. Donor details come from another sample of the same person, matched by shared clones. CDR3 loop: CASSLEGARGNTIYF. The bases are TGCGCCAGCAGCTTGGAGGGGGCGCGTGGAAACACCATATATTTT. Outside the CDR3, residues come from the reference TRBV5-1 and TRBJ1-3 proteins, so the full variable domain is: KAGVTQTPRYLIKTRGQQVTLSCSPISGHRSVSWYQQTPGQGLQFLFEYFSETQRNKGNFPGRFSGRQFSNSRSEMNVSTLELGDSALYLCASSLEGARGNTIYFGEGSWLTVV.